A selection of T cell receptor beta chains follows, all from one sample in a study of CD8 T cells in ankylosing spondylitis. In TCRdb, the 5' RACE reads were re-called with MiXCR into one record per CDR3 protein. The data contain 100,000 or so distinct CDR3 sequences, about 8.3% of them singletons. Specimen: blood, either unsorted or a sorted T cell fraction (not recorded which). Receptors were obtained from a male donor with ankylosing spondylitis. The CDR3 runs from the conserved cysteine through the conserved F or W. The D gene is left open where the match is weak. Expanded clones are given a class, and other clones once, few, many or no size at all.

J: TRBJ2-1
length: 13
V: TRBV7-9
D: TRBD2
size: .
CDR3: CASGLAGLNEQFF
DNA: TGTGCCAGCGGTCTAGCGGGATTGAATGAGCAGTTCTTC

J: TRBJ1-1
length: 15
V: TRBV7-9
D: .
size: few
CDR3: CASSLSGVGNTEAFF
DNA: TGTGCCAGCAGCTTATCTGGTGTGGGAAACACTGAAGCTTTCTTT

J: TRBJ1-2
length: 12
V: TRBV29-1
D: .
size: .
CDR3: CSVVTLTYGYTF
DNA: TGCAGCGTGGTAACCTTGACCTATGGCTACACCTTC

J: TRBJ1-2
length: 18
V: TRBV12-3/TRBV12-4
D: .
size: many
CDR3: CASSSSRTAELANYGYTF
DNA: TGTGCCAGCAGTTCCTCCCGGACTGCTGAGTTAGCTAACTATGGCTACACCTTC

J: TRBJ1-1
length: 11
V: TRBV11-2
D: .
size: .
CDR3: CASSLPTEAFF
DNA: TGTGCCAGCAGCTTACCCACTGAAGCTTTCTTT

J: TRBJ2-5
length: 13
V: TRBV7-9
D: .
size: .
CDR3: CASSLAEVETQYF
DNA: TGTGCCAGCAGCTTAGCTGAGGTGGAGACCCAGTACTTC

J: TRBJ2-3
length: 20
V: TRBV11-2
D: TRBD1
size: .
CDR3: CASSPLRAAPGQRSTDTQYF
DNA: TGTGCCAGCAGCCCCCTGAGGGCGGCACCGGGACAGCGAAGCACAGATACGCAGTATTTT

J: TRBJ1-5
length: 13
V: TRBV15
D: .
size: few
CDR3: CATSWYSNQPQHF
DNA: TGTGCCACCTCCTGGTATAGCAATCAGCCCCAGCATTTT

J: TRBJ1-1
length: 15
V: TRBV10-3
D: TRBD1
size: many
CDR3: CAISEPEGANTEAFF
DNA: TGTGCCATCAGTGAGCCCGAGGGGGCCAACACTGAAGCTTTCTTT

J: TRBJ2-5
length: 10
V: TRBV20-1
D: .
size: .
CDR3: CSAILEAQYF
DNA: TGCAGTGCCATCTTAGAGGCCCAGTACTTC

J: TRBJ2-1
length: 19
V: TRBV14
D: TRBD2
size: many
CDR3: CASSQLIDNSGTTYNEQFF
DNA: TGTGCCAGCAGCCAACTAATAGACAATAGCGGGACCACCTACAATGAGCAGTTCTTC

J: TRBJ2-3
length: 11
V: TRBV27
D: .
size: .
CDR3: CASMDTDTQYF
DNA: TGTGCCAGCATGGACACAGATACGCAGTATTTT

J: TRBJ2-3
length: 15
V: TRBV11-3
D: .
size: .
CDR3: CASSLLGRNIDTQYF
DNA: TGTGCCAGCAGCTTATTAGGGAGGAACATTGATACGCAGTATTTT

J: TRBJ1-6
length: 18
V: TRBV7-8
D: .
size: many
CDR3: CASSLVGREDAGLSPLHF
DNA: TGTGCCAGCAGCCTCGTAGGGAGAGAGGACGCCGGGCTGTCACCCCTCCACTTT

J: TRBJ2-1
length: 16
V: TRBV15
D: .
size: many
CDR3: CATSNKMGQTAGEQFF
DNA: TGTGCCACCAGCAACAAGATGGGGCAGACGGCGGGTGAGCAGTTCTTC

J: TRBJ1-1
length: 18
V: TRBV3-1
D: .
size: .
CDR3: CASSQVFRAEGETPEAFF
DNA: TGTGCCAGCAGCCAGGTCTTCAGGGCGGAGGGGGAAACCCCTGAAGCTTTCTTT

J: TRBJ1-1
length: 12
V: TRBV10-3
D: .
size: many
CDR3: CAISPEYTEAFF
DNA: TGTGCCATCAGTCCGGAATACACTGAAGCTTTCTTT

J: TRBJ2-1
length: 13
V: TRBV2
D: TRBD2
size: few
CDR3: CARETSGSNEQFF
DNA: TGTGCCAGGGAGACTAGCGGGAGCAATGAGCAGTTCTTC

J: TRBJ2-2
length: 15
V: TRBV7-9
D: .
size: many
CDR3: CASSLRGLNTGELFF
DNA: TGTGCCAGCAGCCTCAGGGGATTGAACACCGGGGAGCTGTTTTTT

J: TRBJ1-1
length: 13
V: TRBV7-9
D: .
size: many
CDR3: CASSLGAGTEAFF
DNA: TGTGCCAGCAGCTTAGGGGCGGGGACTGAAGCTTTCTTT

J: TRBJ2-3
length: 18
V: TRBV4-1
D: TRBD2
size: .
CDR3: CASSQDRTSGSVPDTQYF
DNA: TGCGCCAGCAGCCAAGATCGCACTAGCGGGAGTGTGCCAGATACGCAGTATTTT

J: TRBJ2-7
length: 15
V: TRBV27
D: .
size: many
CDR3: CASSSPTSGTYEQYF
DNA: TGTGCCAGCAGTTCCCCGACCTCCGGAACCTACGAGCAGTACTTC

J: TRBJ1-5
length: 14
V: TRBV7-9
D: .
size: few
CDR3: CASSWAGANQPQHF
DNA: TGTGCCAGCAGCTGGGCGGGGGCGAATCAGCCCCAGCATTTT

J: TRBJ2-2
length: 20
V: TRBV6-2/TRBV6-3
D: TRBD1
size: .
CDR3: CASSYSRDRDLFLGTGELFF
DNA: TGTGCCAGCAGTTACTCCCGGGACAGGGATCTCTTTTTGGGCACCGGGGAGCTGTTTTTT

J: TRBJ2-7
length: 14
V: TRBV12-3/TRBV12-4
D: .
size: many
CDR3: CASSSDWRAYEQYF
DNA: TGTGCCAGCAGTTCGGACTGGAGGGCCTACGAGCAGTACTTC

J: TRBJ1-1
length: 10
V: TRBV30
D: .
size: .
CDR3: CAWSSPEAFF
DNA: TGTGCCTGGAGTTCACCTGAAGCTTTCTTT

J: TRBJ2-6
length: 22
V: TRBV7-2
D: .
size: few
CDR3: CASSLSPPAYGSETQGANVLTF
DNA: TGTGCCAGCAGCTTATCCCCACCAGCGTACGGGTCAGAAACGCAAGGGGCCAACGTCCTGACTTTC

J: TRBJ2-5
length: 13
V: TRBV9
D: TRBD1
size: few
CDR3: CASSIDRGETQYF
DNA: TGTGCCAGCAGCATCGACAGGGGAGAGACCCAGTACTTC

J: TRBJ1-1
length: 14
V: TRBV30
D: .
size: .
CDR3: CAWRLWGMNTEAFF
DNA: TGTGCCTGGCGCTTGTGGGGCATGAACACTGAAGCTTTCTTT

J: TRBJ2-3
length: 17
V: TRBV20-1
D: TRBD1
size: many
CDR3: CSARGGQGFLNTDTQYF
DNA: TGCAGTGCTAGAGGGGGACAGGGATTCTTAAACACAGATACGCAGTATTTT

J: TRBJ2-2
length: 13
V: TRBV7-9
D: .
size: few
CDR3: CASSPKPTGELFF
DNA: TGTGCCAGCAGCCCAAAGCCAACCGGGGAGCTGTTTTTT

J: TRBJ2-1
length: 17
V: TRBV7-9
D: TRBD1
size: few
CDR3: CASSPRTGPNHGSEQFF
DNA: TGTGCCAGCAGCCCGCGGACAGGGCCTAATCACGGTAGTGAGCAGTTCTTC

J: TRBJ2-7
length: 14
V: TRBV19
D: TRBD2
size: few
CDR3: CASSSRGLAYEQYF
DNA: TGTGCCAGTAGTTCCAGGGGACTAGCCTACGAGCAGTACTTC

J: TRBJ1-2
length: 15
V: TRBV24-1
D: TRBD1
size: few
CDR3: CATSDGDSRLDGYTF
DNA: TGTGCCACCAGTGATGGGGACAGTCGACTAGATGGCTACACCTTC

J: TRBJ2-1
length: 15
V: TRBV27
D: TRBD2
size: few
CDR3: CASSTGTSGNNEQFF
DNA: TGTGCCAGCAGTACGGGGACTAGCGGAAACAATGAGCAGTTCTTC

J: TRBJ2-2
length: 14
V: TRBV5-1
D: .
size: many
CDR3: CASSPVADAGELFF
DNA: TGCGCCAGCAGCCCCGTTGCGGATGCCGGGGAGCTGTTTTTT

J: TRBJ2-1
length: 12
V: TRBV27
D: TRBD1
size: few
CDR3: CASSDRGNEQFF
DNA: TGTGCCAGCAGTGACAGGGGTAATGAGCAGTTCTTC

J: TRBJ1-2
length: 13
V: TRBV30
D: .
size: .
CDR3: CAWSNGDLNGYTF
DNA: TGTGCCTGGAGTAACGGGGACCTGAATGGCTACACCTTC

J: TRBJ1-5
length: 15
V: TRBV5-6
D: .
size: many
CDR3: CASSRGHTVDQPQHF
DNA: TGTGCCAGCAGCCGTGGACACACGGTTGATCAGCCCCAGCATTTT

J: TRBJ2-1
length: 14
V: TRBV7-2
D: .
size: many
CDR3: CASSRGKSYNEQFF
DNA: TGTGCCAGCAGCCGGGGTAAATCCTACAATGAGCAGTTCTTC

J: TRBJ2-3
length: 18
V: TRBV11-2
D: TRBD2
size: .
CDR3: CASSLEGTSGEAGYTQYF
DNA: TGTGCCAGCAGCTTAGAAGGGACTAGCGGGGAGGCTGGGTATACGCAGTATTTT

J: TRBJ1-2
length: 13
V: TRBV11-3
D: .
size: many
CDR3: CASSLDSPYDYTF
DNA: TGTGCCAGCAGCTTGGACTCGCCCTATGACTACACCTTC

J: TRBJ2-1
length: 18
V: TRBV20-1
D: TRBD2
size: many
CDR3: CSARLGDGTSGKGNEQFF
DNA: TGCAGTGCTAGATTGGGAGATGGGACTAGCGGGAAGGGCAATGAGCAGTTCTTC

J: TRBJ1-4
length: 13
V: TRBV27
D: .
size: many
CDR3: CASSLTPGFELFF
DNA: TGTGCCAGCAGTTTAACCCCAGGGTTCGAACTGTTTTTT

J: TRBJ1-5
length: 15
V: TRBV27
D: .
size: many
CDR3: CASSADRNSNQPQHF
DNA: TGTGCCAGCAGTGCCGACAGGAATAGCAATCAGCCCCAGCATTTT

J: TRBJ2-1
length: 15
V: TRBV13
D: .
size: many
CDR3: CASSLEGLVGGEQFF
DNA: TGTGCCAGCAGCTTAGAAGGACTAGTAGGGGGTGAGCAGTTCTTC

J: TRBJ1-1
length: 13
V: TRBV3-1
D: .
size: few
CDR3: CASSQNRVTEAFF
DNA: TGTGCCAGCAGCCAAAACAGGGTCACTGAAGCTTTCTTT

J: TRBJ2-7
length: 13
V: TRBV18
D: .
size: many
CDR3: CASSGRSLYEQYF
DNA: TGTGCCAGCTCAGGGCGATCCCTCTACGAGCAGTACTTC

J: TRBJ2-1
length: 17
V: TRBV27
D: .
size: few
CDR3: CASSLPSSSSSYNEQFF
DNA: TGTGCCAGCAGTTTACCTTCTAGCTCTAGCTCCTACAATGAGCAGTTCTTC

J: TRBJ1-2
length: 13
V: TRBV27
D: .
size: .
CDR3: CASRTRGGYGYTF
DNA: TGTGCCAGCAGAACCAGGGGAGGCTATGGCTACACCTTC

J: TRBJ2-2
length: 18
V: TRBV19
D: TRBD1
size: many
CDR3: CASSILTIRDRDTGELFF
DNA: TGTGCCAGTAGTATTCTCACGATCCGGGACAGGGACACCGGGGAGCTGTTTTTT

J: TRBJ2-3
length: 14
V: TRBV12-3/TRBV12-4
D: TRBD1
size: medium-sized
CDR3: CASTPGGPADTQYF
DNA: TGTGCCAGCACCCCAGGGGGACCAGCGGATACGCAGTATTTT

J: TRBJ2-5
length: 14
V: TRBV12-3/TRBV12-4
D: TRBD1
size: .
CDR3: CASSSSTGVETQYF
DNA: TGTGCCAGCAGTTCGTCGACAGGGGTAGAGACCCAGTACTTC

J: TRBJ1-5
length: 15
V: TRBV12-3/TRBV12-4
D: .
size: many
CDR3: CASSLAQGYEQPQHF
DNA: TGTGCCAGCAGTTTGGCACAGGGCTATGAACAGCCCCAGCATTTT

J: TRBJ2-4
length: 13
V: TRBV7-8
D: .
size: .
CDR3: CASSLNRGDIQYF
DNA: TGTGCCAGCAGCCTTAATAGGGGGGACATTCAGTACTTC

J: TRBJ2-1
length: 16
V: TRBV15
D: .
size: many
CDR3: CATSRDVLSPYNEQFF
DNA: TGTGCCACCAGCAGAGATGTGTTGAGTCCCTACAATGAGCAGTTCTTC

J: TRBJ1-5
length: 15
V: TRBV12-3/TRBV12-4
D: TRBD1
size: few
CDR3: CASRRRGLASQPQHF
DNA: TGTGCCAGCAGAAGGAGGGGGCTGGCGAGTCAGCCCCAGCATTTT

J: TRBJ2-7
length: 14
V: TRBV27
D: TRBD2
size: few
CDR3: CASSRLAGVYEQYF
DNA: TGTGCCAGCAGTAGGCTAGCGGGAGTGTACGAGCAGTACTTC